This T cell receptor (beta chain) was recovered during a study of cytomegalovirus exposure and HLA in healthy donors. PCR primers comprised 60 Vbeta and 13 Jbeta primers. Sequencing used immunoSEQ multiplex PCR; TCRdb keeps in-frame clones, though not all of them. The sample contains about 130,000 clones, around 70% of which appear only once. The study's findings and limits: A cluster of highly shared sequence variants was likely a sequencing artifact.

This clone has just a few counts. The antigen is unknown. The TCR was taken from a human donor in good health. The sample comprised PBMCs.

The CDR3 DNA is TGTGCCAGCAGCTTAGGGACAGGGCCCTACAATGAGCAGTTCTTC. It codes for CASSLGTGPYNEQFF. This chain connects TRBV7-2 to TRBJ2-1; 8 nucleotides line up with TRBD1. With 1 base clipped from V and 2 bases from J, the junction kept 1 base outside the gene matches. This CDR3 has 15 amino acids. In germline, CDR1 is SGHTA, CDR2 FQGNSA.